One and the same sample provided the 7 T cell receptor beta chains below, sequenced in a study of Graves' ophthalmopathy and Graves' hyperthyroidism (dated by TCRdb to the late 2010s). TCRdb records Illumina HiSeq 2000 as the sequencer. For repertoire sequencing, TCR beta CDR3 regions were amplified from RNA transcripts. A first-round RT-PCR used HTBI primers with the Qiagen OneStep RT-PCR kit, followed by a second-round multiplex PCR, size selection and purification. The public reads were reanalyzed by TCRdb: fastp trimming at Q25, MiXCR alignment, in-frame beta chains only. Each record represents a unique CDR3 protein, reported with the most common genes and DNA among its rows. A total of around 600,000 distinct CDR3 sequences appear in this sample, more than 40% of them only once. The ten largest clones take up around 3% of the sample. The sample comprised peripheral blood. All receptors derive from an adult man with Graves' ophthalmopathy.

As regards this clonotype: Because the CDR3's place on the DNA is in doubt, the DNA is left out and the CDR3 is given as listed by TCRdb. Here the CDR3 reads CATSSQTSVYFCAISDRQGGYTF. The chain couples TRBV15 to TRBJ1-2; no DNA check was done on the table's D call, TRBD1. The germline CDR1 and CDR2 sequences are LNHNV and YYDKDF (reference sequence). A total of 23 residues make up the CDR3, ends included.

V usage is TRBV20-1 and J usage is TRBJ2-7; tentative D call: TRBD1 (5 bases). V dropped 0 bases and J dropped 0 bases, with 18 bases sitting between them. CDR3 size: 17 residues. The germline V gene encodes CDR1 DFQATT and CDR2 SNEGSKA (reference sequence). CDR3 DNA: TGCAGTGCTAGAGATCCCCGCGCAGGGCTGAACTCCTACGAGCAGTACTTC. Translation gives CSARDPRAGLNSYEQYF.

The J gene is TRBJ2-7, the V gene TRBV29-1; 8 bases align to TRBD1. The CDR3 sequence is 12 residues long. V shed 8 bases, J shed 5 bases, and the junction held 8 bases outside the gene matches. CDR1 and CDR2 from the germline V gene are SQVTM and ANQGSEA. CDR3 in DNA: TGCAGCTTGGGACAGGCCCGGGACGAGCAGTACTTC. It codes for CSLGQARDEQYF.

This chain links TRBV7-2 with TRBJ2-7; TRBD1 might be the D (6 bases). The V gene's germline CDR1 is SGHTA and CDR2 FQGNSA. V shed 4 bases and J shed 5 bases, with 18 bases lying between them. The CDR3 loop spans 15 amino acids. The CDR3 DNA reads as TGTGCCAGCAGCTCCAGCGGCAGGGGCGACCACGAGCAGTACTTC. Protein: CASSSSGRGDHEQYF.

This clonotype has a handful of counts. The rearrangement links TRBV19 to TRBJ1-4; D remains unclear. CDR3 length: 16 residues. The germline V gene has CDR1 LNHDA and CDR2 SQIVND (reference sequence). Trimming took 4 bases from V and 8 from J, leaving 20 bases between them. CDR3 sequence: CASSKPPEPGDEKLFF. CDR3 DNA: TGTGCCAGTAGTAAACCCCCGGAACCCGGAGACGAAAAACTGTTTTTT.

A remark on this clonotype: Being one base from a much bigger clone, this may be a read error. The chain couples TRBV24-1 to TRBJ1-2, with 11 bases identical to TRBD1. The CDR3 length is 15 residues. From germline, CDR1 is KGHDR and CDR2 SFDVKD. CDR3 DNA sequence: TGTGCCACCAGTGACACGGGACAGGGGGACTATGGCTGCACCTTC. It encodes CATSDTGQGDYGCTF.

This clonotype was seen repeatedly, ten times or more. CDR3 in amino acids: CASSMGKAGEKLFF. CDR3 nucleotides: TGTGCCAGTAGTATGGGAAAAGCAGGAGAAAAACTGTTTTTT. The rearrangement uses TRBV19 and TRBJ1-4; D uncertain. CDR3 size: 14 residues. CDR1 and CDR2 from the germline V gene are LNHDA and SQIVND (reference sequence). Trimming stripped 3 bases from V and 8 bases from J, with 13 bases between.